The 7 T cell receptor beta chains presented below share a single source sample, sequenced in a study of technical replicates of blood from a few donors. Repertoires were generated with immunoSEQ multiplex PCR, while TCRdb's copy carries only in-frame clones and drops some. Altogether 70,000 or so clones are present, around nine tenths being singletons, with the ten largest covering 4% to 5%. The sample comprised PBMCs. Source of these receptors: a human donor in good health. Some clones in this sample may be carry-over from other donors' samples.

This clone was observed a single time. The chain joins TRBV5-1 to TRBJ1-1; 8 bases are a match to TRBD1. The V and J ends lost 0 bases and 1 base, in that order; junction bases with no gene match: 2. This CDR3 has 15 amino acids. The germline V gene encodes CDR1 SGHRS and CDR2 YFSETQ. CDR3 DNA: TGCGCCAGCAGCTTGGAGGGGACAGGGAACACTGAAGCTTTCTTT. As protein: CASSLEGTGNTEAFF.

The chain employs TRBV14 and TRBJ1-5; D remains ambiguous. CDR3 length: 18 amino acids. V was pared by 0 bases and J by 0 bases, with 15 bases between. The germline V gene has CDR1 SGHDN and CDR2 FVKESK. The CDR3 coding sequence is TGTGCCAGCAGCCAAGATCGGGGAAAGAACGATAGCAATCAGCCCCAGCATTTT. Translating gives CASSQDRGKNDSNQPQHF.

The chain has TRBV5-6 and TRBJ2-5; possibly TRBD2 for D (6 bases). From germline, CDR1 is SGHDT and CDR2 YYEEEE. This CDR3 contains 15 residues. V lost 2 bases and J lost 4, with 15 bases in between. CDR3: CASSFRELGGETQYF. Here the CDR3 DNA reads TGTGCCAGCAGCTTCCGGGAGCTTGGGGGAGAGACCCAGTACTTC. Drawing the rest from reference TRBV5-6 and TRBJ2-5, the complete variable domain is DAGVTQSPTHLIKTRGQQVTLRCSPKSGHDTVSWYQQALGQGPQFIFQYYEEEERQRGNFPDRFSGHQFPNYSSELNVNALLLGDSALYLCASSFRELGGETQYFGPGTRLLVL.

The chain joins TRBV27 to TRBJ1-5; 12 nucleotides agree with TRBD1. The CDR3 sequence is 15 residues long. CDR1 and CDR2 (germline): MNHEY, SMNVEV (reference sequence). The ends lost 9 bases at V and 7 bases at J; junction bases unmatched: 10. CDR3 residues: CASQAGTGGSQPQHF. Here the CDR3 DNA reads TGTGCCAGTCAAGCCGGGACAGGGGGCAGCCAGCCCCAGCATTTT.

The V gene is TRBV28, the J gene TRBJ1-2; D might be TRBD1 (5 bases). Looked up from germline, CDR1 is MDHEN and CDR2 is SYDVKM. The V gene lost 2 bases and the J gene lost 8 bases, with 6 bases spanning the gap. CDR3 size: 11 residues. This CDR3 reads CASSLGAGYTF. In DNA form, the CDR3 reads TGTGCCAGCAGTTTAGGGGCGGGCTACACCTTC.

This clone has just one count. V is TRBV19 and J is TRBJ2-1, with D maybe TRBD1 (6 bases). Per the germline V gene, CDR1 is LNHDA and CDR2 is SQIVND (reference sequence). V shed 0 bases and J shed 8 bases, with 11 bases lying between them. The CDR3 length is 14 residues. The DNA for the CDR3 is TGTGCCAGTAGTATAGATCAGAACAGGGATGAGCAGTTCTTC. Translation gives CASSIDQNRDEQFF. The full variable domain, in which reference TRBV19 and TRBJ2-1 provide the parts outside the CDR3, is DGGITQSPKYLFRKEGQNVTLSCEQNLNHDAMYWYRQDPGQGLRLIYYSQIVNDFQKGDIAEGYSVSREKKESFPLTVTSAQKNPTAFYLCASSIDQNRDEQFFGPGTRLTVL.

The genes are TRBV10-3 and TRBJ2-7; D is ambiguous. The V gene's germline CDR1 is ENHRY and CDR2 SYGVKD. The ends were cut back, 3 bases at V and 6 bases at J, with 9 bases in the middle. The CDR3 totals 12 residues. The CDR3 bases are TGTGCCATCAGTGATTACCAGGCCGAGCAGTACTTC. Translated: CAISDYQAEQYF.